A single sample is the source of the 26 T cell receptor beta chains below, sequenced in a study of prognosis after radiotherapy for stage I lung cancer. Researchers used two-round multiplex PCR to amplify TCR beta CDR3 starting from genomic DNA. Round-one PCR had primers specific to each TRBV and TRBJ gene. TCRdb re-analysed the multiplex PCR reads in MiXCR, keeping a single row per CDR3 protein. The sample records roughly 30,000 distinct CDR3 sequences, 48% being singletons. The sample was PBMCs, taken before or after stereotactic body radiation therapy (not recorded which). These receptors all come from a donor aged 50 or older with non-small cell lung cancer.

There are many counts of this clonotype. The rearrangement links TRBV7-2 to TRBJ2-5; D is uncertain. Between the trimmed V and J ends, which lost 8 bases and 5 bases, there was a span of 15 bases. The CDR3 extends over 13 amino acids. The germline CDR1 and CDR2 sequences are SGHTA and FQGNSA. CDR3 nucleotide sequence: TGTGCCAGCTCACGGAGTAACGGGGAGACCCAGTACTTC. Translation: CASSRSNGETQYF.

This clonotype was recorded only once. This is likely an artifact of a read error, given a far larger clone one base away. The chain joins TRBV6-5 to TRBJ2-7; no definite D call. This CDR3 has 11 amino acids. Germline CDR1 is MNHEY and CDR2 is SVGAGI. Trimming removed 5 bases from V and 9 bases from J, with 11 bases in between. In DNA, the CDR3 is TGTGCCAGCAGTGAGTCCCTGGTGCAGTACTTC. It specifies CASSESLVQYF.

The chain is built from TRBV10-3 and TRBJ2-1, with 9 nucleotides matching TRBD1. The CDR3 is made up of 13 amino acids. The V gene end was trimmed by 6 bases and the J gene end by 6 bases; junction bases not matched to a gene: 3. CDR1 is ENHRY and CDR2 is SYGVKD in the germline V gene. CDR3 sequence: CAISPDRGNEQFF. The CDR3 DNA follows: TGTGCCATCAGCCCGGACAGGGGCAATGAGCAGTTCTTC.

This chain's CDR3 is CASINRALRTWELFF. CDR3 nucleotide sequence: TGTGCCAGCATAAACAGGGCCCTAAGGACCTGGGAGCTGTTTTTT. This chain joins TRBV28 and TRBJ2-2; the D gene is possibly TRBD1 (6 bases). Germline values: CDR1 MDHEN, CDR2 SYDVKM. The V and J ends lost 7 bases and 9 bases respectively, with 21 bases between them. The CDR3 runs 15 residues.

This clonotype has a single count. The chain carries TRBV9 and TRBJ1-2; possibly TRBD1 for D (6 bases). V dropped 0 bases and J dropped 2 bases, with 8 bases sitting between them. In germline, CDR1 is SGDLS, CDR2 YYNGEE. The CDR3 is 14 amino acids. CDR3 sequence: CASSVAGTNYGYTF. For the CDR3, the DNA is TGTGCCAGCAGCGTAGCCGGGACAAACTATGGCTACACCTTC.

V and J are TRBV20-1 and TRBJ2-5, with D possibly matching TRBD1 (6 bases). This CDR3 has 15 residues. With 7 bases removed from V and 4 bases from J, the gap between germline ends came to 22 bases. Germline CDR1 is DFQATT and CDR2 is SNEGSKA (reference sequence). CDR3 coding DNA: TGCAGTGGTGCCCTGGACAGCCAACTCCCAGAGACCCAGTACTTC. It yields the protein CSGALDSQLPETQYF.

Many counts were recorded for this clonotype. The chain employs TRBV20-1 and TRBJ2-7, with D unresolved. This CDR3 spans 11 amino acids. V was clipped by 4 bases and J by 3 bases, with 7 bases between them. From germline, CDR1 is DFQATT and CDR2 SNEGSKA (reference sequence). The CDR3 nucleotides are TGCAGTGCTACTAGAAACTACGAGCAGTACTTC. Translated, it gives CSATRNYEQYF.

The chain joins TRBV3-1 to TRBJ2-7, with D maybe TRBD2 (5 bases). The germline gives CDR1 LGHDT, CDR2 YNNKEL (reference sequence). CDR3 size: 15 residues. V lost 7 bases and J 3 bases, leaving 19 bases between the germline ends. CDR3 in DNA: TGTGCCAGCATCCCGGCCGCTATCGGGAACTACGAGCAGTACTTC. Translated, it gives CASIPAAIGNYEQYF.

With respect to this clonotype: Relative to the germline gene, one junction end is altered; a read error may explain this. The chain couples TRBV12-3 or TRBV12-4 to TRBJ1-2; perhaps TRBD1 as D (6 bases). The CDR3 is made up of 12 amino acids. CDR3 in DNA: TGTGCCAGCAGGCGCGACAGGCCCGGCTACACATTC. Encoded protein: CASRRDRPGYTF.

The V gene is TRBV4-1, the J gene TRBJ2-7, with D hard to call. The CDR3 runs to 12 residues. The V gene's germline CDR1 is MGHRA and CDR2 YSYEKL. V shed 0 bases and J shed 3 bases, with 3 bases lying between them. In DNA form, the CDR3 reads TGCGCCAGCAGCCAAGACAACTACGAGCAGTACTTC. Translating it yields CASSQDNYEQYF.

The chain carries TRBV28 and TRBJ1-2; the match to TRBD1 covers 7 bases. CDR1 MDHEN and CDR2 SYDVKM come from the germline V gene. This CDR3 has 13 amino acids. V shed 6 bases and J 10 bases; nucleotides not matched to a gene: 11. The CDR3: CASRLLTGQVYTF. DNA for the CDR3: TGTGCCAGCAGGCTACTGACAGGGCAGGTCTACACCTTC.

This clonotype was found many times. The V gene is TRBV5-1, the J gene TRBJ2-7; no clear D gene. The CDR3 covers 15 residues. The germline V gene has CDR1 SGHRS and CDR2 YFSETQ. The V gene lost 0 bases and the J gene lost 3 bases, with 13 bases spanning the gap. The CDR3 region has the DNA TGCGCCAGCAGCTTGGCCGGTGGGGTAGTCTACGAGCAGTACTTC. This encodes CASSLAGGVVYEQYF.

The sample holds many counts of this clonotype. The chain employs TRBV7-2 and TRBJ1-2; 10 nucleotides line up with TRBD1. This CDR3 spans 15 amino acids. The ends lost 3 bases at V and 4 bases at J; junction bases unmatched: 5. The germline V gene encodes CDR1 SGHTA and CDR2 FQGNSA. CDR3 bases: TGTGCCAGCAGCTTCGACAGGGGGCCCACCTATGGCTACACCTTC. It translates to CASSFDRGPTYGYTF. Full variable domain (rest looked up from reference TRBV7-2 and TRBJ1-2): GAGVSQSPSNKVTEKGKDVELRCDPISGHTALYWYRQSLGQGLEFLIYFQGNSAPDKSGLPSDRFSAERTGGSVSTLTIQRTQQEDSAVYLCASSFDRGPTYGYTFGSGTRLTVV.

The rearrangement links TRBV28 to TRBJ2-3; 12 bases map to TRBD2. V shed 4 bases, J shed 3 bases, and the junction held 8 bases outside the gene matches. This CDR3 region has 17 residues. Germline CDR1 is MDHEN and CDR2 is SYDVKM. CDR3 in amino acids: CASSSPPTSGSTDTQYF. The CDR3 DNA is TGTGCCAGCAGTTCTCCCCCGACTAGCGGGAGTACAGATACGCAGTATTTT.

A few counts support this clonotype. Given a far larger clone just one base away, this is likely a sequencing read error. The chain combines TRBV6-4 with TRBJ1-2, with 7 nucleotides matching TRBD1. CDR1 MRHNA and CDR2 SNTAGT come from the germline V gene. CDR3 size: 15 residues. The DNA for the CDR3 is TGTGCCAGCAGTCGAGGGACAGATCATAACTATGTCTACACCTTC. Translated, it gives CASSRGTDHNYVYTF.

To note about this clonotype: It may be a read error: a sequence one base away is much more abundant. The chain has TRBV9 and TRBJ1-2; 8 nucleotides align to TRBD1. Germline V gene data show CDR1 as SGDLS and CDR2 as YYNGEE. J gave up 0 bases and V 3 bases, and 7 bases lay outside the gene matches. The CDR3 sequence is 16 residues long. The CDR3 protein is CASSAGGQVTNYGYTF. The DNA for the CDR3 is TGTGCCAGCAGCGCCGGGGGACAGGTGACTAACTATGGCTACACCTTC.

This clonotype showed up many times. V usage is TRBV7-2 and J usage is TRBJ2-2; possibly TRBD1 or TRBD2 for D (7 bases each). The CDR3 is made up of 15 amino acids. V shed 6 bases and J shed 5 bases, with 16 bases lying between them. Germline lookup yields CDR1 SGHTA and CDR2 FQGNSA. DNA of the CDR3: TGTGCCAGCAGATATACCAGGGGGGGAACCGGGGAGCTGTTTTTT. Residues: CASRYTRGGTGELFF. The entire variable domain, with the rest obtained from reference TRBV7-2 and TRBJ2-2, is as follows: GAGVSQSPSNKVTEKGKDVELRCDPISGHTALYWYRQSLGQGLEFLIYFQGNSAPDKSGLPSDRFSAERTGGSVSTLTIQRTQQEDSAVYLCASRYTRGGTGELFFGEGSRLTVL.

This chain links TRBV20-1 with TRBJ1-2, with D maybe TRBD1 (6 bases). The CDR3 loop spans 13 amino acids. The germline V and J ends were trimmed by 6 bases and 6 bases, with 17 bases remaining between them. Looked up from germline, CDR1 is DFQATT and CDR2 is SNEGSKA (reference sequence). As DNA, the CDR3 is TGCAGTGCGGAACAGGGAGGCACCCATGGCTACACCTTC. It codes for CSAEQGGTHGYTF.

The gene calls are TRBV6-5 and TRBJ1-2; D might be TRBD1 (5 bases). Trimming shortened V by 0 bases and J by 4 bases, and 12 bases separated the two germline ends. Germline V gene lookup returns CDR1 MNHEY and CDR2 SVGAGI. The CDR3 consists of 15 residues. The CDR3 DNA follows: TGTGCCAGCAGTTACTCTCCCGACAGATTCTATGGCTACACCTTC. Translated: CASSYSPDRFYGYTF.

V is TRBV11-2 and J is TRBJ2-1, with D perhaps TRBD1 (6 bases). CDR1 is SGHAT and CDR2 is FQNNGV in the germline V gene. CDR3 length equals 14 residues. Trimming removed 9 bases from V and 2 bases from J, with 14 bases in between. The CDR3: CASIFRDTYNEQFF. The CDR3 DNA is TGTGCCAGTATCTTTAGGGACACCTACAATGAGCAGTTCTTC.

This clonotype has only a few counts. No conserved phenylalanine or tryptophan is present at the end of the CDR3, so a read error is the likely explanation. The chain couples TRBV7-2 to TRBJ2-4, with 10 positions matching TRBD1. Germline CDR1 SGHTA, CDR2 FQGNSA. Trimming took 7 bases from V and 3 from J; bases not matched to a gene: 12. The CDR3 sequence is 17 residues long. The CDR3 loop reads CASTKRQGAVGKNIQYL. CDR3 sequence (DNA): TGTGCCAGCACCAAGAGACAGGGGGCTGTTGGCAAAAACATTCAGTACCTC.

Points on this clonotype: The junction does not match germline at one end; this may be a read error. This chain uses TRBV6-1 with TRBJ1-5; TRBD1 might be the D (5 bases). The CDR3 has 12 residues. The V gene's germline CDR1 is MNHNS and CDR2 SASEGT. CDR3 sequence reads: CSSRETDQPQHF. The CDR3 DNA sequence: TGCTCCAGCAGGGAGACAGATCAGCCCCAGCATTTT.

This clonotype was counted ten times or more. The rearrangement links TRBV18 to TRBJ2-7, with D perhaps matching TRBD2 (5 bases). V was pared by 6 bases and J by 3 bases, with 15 bases between. The CDR3 runs 14 residues. Looked up from germline, CDR1 is KGHSH and CDR2 is LQKENI. The CDR3 coding sequence is TGTGCCAGCTCCCCGGCCAGCCGGGGCTACGAGCAGTACTTC. It is translated as CASSPASRGYEQYF.

This clonotype was found many times. The chain links TRBV19 to TRBJ2-3; TRBD2 aligns across 7 bases. V lost 1 base, J lost 2 bases, and 3 bases stayed unmatched. Looked up from germline, CDR1 is LNHDA and CDR2 is SQIVND (reference sequence). The CDR3 totals 15 residues. Here the CDR3 reads CASSIAGGLTDTQYF. CDR3 DNA sequence: TGTGCCAGTAGTATAGCGGGAGGACTCACAGATACGCAGTATTTT.

This clonotype was counted many times. The chain employs TRBV20-1 and TRBJ1-1; D gene ambiguous. The germline V gene encodes CDR1 DFQATT and CDR2 SNEGSKA (reference sequence). Deletions cut 0 bases from V and 3 bases from J, with 11 bases between. This CDR3 has 14 amino acids. CDR3 sequence reads: CSARDPRVDTEAFF. In nucleotides, the CDR3 is TGCAGTGCTAGAGACCCGAGGGTGGACACTGAAGCTTTCTTT.

The rearrangement uses TRBV28 and TRBJ2-1; 8 bases match TRBD2. The CDR3 spans 14 residues. CDR1 and CDR2 from the germline V gene are MDHEN and SYDVKM. Trimming at V came to 7 bases and at J to 4 bases, leaving 6 bases not matched to a gene. The CDR3: CASILTSGYNEQFF. DNA of the CDR3: TGTGCCAGCATTCTAACTAGCGGTTACAATGAGCAGTTCTTC.